The entry below gives a single T cell receptor beta chain sequence along with its context. Its target is unknown. The junction and the germline gene differ at one end; a read error may be behind it. This sample is drawn from a study of liver allograft versus peripheral blood T cells. At the level of the study: Recipients' peripheral blood served as the comparator for T cell receptor repertoires in transplanted livers. Study conclusions and caveats: It was reported that the T cell receptor repertoires found inside liver allografts differed from those that were detected in peripheral blood.

The CDR3 is made up of 13 amino acids. CDR1 and CDR2 from the germline V gene are MNHEY and SVGEGT. MiXCR, applied by TCRdb to the reads, yields one record per CDR3 protein. Found here are some 14,000 distinct CDR3 sequences, about 18% of them singletons; the top ten hold 2%. This receptor was obtained from a human patient who had a liver transplant. Some T cells may be provided by the graft donor. The gene calls are TRBV6-2 or TRBV6-3 and TRBJ2-7; the match to TRBD1 covers 12 bases. CDR3 nucleotide sequence: TGTGCCAGCCGGGACAGGGGGCAGAGTCAGCATTACTTC. Translation gives CASRDRGQSQHYF.